These 27 T cell receptor beta chains came from one sample sequenced in a study of OX40 agonist ivuxolimab in advanced cancers. Clones were sequenced by immunoSEQ multiplex PCR, and TCRdb holds only the in-frame ones, with some missing. The sample yields tens of thousands of clones, 87% seen once. The material was CD4+ or CD8+ T cells sorted from blood, obtained in a trial of the OX40 agonist ivuxolimab. These receptors originate from an adult with an advanced solid tumor such as melanoma, head and neck, liver or kidney cancer.

The V and J genes are TRBV5-5 and TRBJ1-2; 8 bases line up with TRBD1. The CDR3 loop spans 15 amino acids. V trimming: 4 bases; J trimming: 6 bases; junction bases outside the gene matches: 11. Looked up from germline, CDR1 is SGHKS and CDR2 is YYEKEE (reference sequence). In DNA, the CDR3 is TGTGCCAGCAGCATAACCGGGACAGGTGATCATGGCTACACCTTC. It yields the protein CASSITGTGDHGYTF.

The gene calls are TRBV27 and TRBJ2-6, with unresolved D. Between the trimmed V and J ends, which lost 2 bases and 2 bases, there was a span of 7 bases. The germline V gene has CDR1 MNHEY and CDR2 SMNVEV (reference sequence). The CDR3 spans 15 residues. CDR3: CASSLLPTGANVLTF. CDR3 DNA: TGTGCCAGCAGTTTACTCCCAACTGGGGCCAACGTCCTGACTTTC.

This clone was seen only once. The CDR3 nucleotides are TGTGCCAGCAGTGCAGAGCAGGGTTGGATTAATGAGCAGTTCTTC. Protein product: CASSAEQGWINEQFF. V and J are TRBV25-1 and TRBJ2-1, with a possible D match to TRBD1 (5 bases). The germline V and J ends were trimmed by 4 bases and 7 bases, with 17 bases remaining between them. This CDR3 is built from 15 residues. CDR1 is MGHDK and CDR2 is SYGVNS in the germline V gene.

The chain couples TRBV11-2 to TRBJ1-4; 7 bases are a match to TRBD1. The CDR3 covers 15 residues. V shed 3 bases, J shed 10 bases, and the junction held 11 bases outside the gene matches. Germline values: CDR1 SGHAT, CDR2 FQNNGV. CDR3 loop: CASSFQGVPLGKLFF. For the CDR3, the DNA is TGTGCCAGCAGCTTTCAGGGGGTCCCTCTCGGAAAACTGTTTTTT.

The V and J genes are TRBV2 and TRBJ2-7, with D possibly being TRBD2 (6 bases). V was cut by 6 bases and J by 2 bases, with 11 bases left in between. This CDR3 spans 13 amino acids. Germline V gives CDR1 SNHLY, CDR2 FYNNEI. CDR3 in DNA: TGTGCCAGCAGGGCTGGACTACCCTACGAGCAGTACTTC. Protein: CASRAGLPYEQYF.

J is TRBJ1-4 and V is TRBV11-2, with TRBD1 identical over 7 bases. This CDR3 region has 17 residues. The J segment lost 8 bases and the V segment lost 4 bases, leaving 16 bases of the junction unmatched. Germline values: CDR1 SGHAT, CDR2 FQNNGV. The CDR3 DNA reads TGTGCCAGCAGCTCATACCCGGAAAAACAGGGGTGGGAAAAACTGTTTTTT. It is translated as CASSSYPEKQGWEKLFF.

The CDR3 region is CASSLPETSGSSTDTQYF. DNA of the CDR3: TGTGCCAGCAGCTTACCGGAGACTAGCGGTAGTAGCACAGATACGCAGTATTTT. The chain combines TRBV7-6 with TRBJ2-3, with 9 bases matching TRBD2. The CDR3 runs 18 residues. The germline V gene encodes CDR1 SGHVS and CDR2 FNYEAQ. The ends lost 2 bases at V and 0 bases at J; junction bases unmatched: 9.

This rearrangement joins TRBV11-2 to TRBJ2-3; possible D gene TRBD2, 7 bases. Germline-derived CDR1 and CDR2 are SGHAT and FQNNGV. V shed 5 bases and J shed 3 bases, with 21 bases lying between them. CDR3 length: 17 residues. DNA of the CDR3: TGTGCCAGCAGCCCTTACCCCTACAGGGAGGGGACAGATACGCAGTATTTT. It specifies CASSPYPYREGTDTQYF.

The gene calls are TRBV7-3 and TRBJ2-1, with 12 bases matching TRBD2. CDR1 SGHTA and CDR2 FQGTGA come from the germline V gene. V dropped 2 bases and J dropped 4; count of bases not matched to a gene: 0. The CDR3 is made up of 15 amino acids. The CDR3 reads CASSLGLAGYNEQFF. CDR3 bases: TGTGCCAGCAGCTTAGGACTAGCGGGGTACAATGAGCAGTTCTTC.

The rearrangement links TRBV4-2 to TRBJ1-1; TRBD1 might be the D (5 bases). With 5 bases removed from V and 4 bases from J, the gap between germline ends came to 14 bases. This CDR3 contains 14 residues. Per the germline V gene, CDR1 is LGHNA and CDR2 is YNFKEQ. Here the CDR3 reads CASSTFGGFTEAFF. The CDR3 region has the DNA TGTGCCAGCAGCACCTTTGGGGGGTTCACTGAAGCTTTCTTT.

This chain links TRBV9 with TRBJ1-3, with D possibly being TRBD1 (5 bases). V lost 3 bases, J lost 5 bases, and 15 bases lay in between. Germline CDR1 reads SGDLS; CDR2 reads YYNGEE. The CDR3 length is 15 residues. CDR3 coding DNA: TGTGCCAGCAGCGCCGATGGGGACCCTAGAAACACCATATATTTT. Translated: CASSADGDPRNTIYF.

The genes are TRBV19 and TRBJ2-1, with 7 bases identical to TRBD2. J gave up 8 bases and V 4 bases, and 5 bases lay outside the gene matches. The germline V gene encodes CDR1 LNHDA and CDR2 SQIVND (reference sequence). This CDR3 comprises 13 residues. CDR3: CASSTSSGDEQFF. The CDR3 DNA sequence: TGTGCCAGTAGTACCTCCAGCGGGGATGAGCAGTTCTTC.

The chain carries TRBV4-3 and TRBJ2-1; TRBD1 matches at 7 bases. Losses at the gene ends were 1 base for V and 7 bases for J; bases not matched to a gene: 10. Germline assignment: CDR1 LGHNA and CDR2 YSLEER. The CDR3 consists of 16 residues. As DNA, the CDR3 is TGCGCCAGCAGCCAAGTAGACGGACAGGTACGGAATGAGCAGTTCTTC. It specifies CASSQVDGQVRNEQFF.

The chain combines TRBV4-2 with TRBJ1-5; 8 nucleotides line up with TRBD1. Trimming took 1 base from V and 9 from J; bases not matched to a gene: 5. CDR3 length: 14 amino acids. In germline, CDR1 is LGHNA, CDR2 YNFKEQ. CDR3 coding DNA: TGTGCCAGCAGCCAAGGACAGGGGAGTGTGCCCCAGCATTTT. Amino acid sequence: CASSQGQGSVPQHF.

This chain uses TRBV5-1 with TRBJ2-1, with TRBD2 matching over 10 bases. V shed 0 bases and J 6 bases; nucleotides not matched to a gene: 6. The CDR3 sequence is 16 residues long. Germline-derived CDR1 and CDR2 are SGHRS and YFSETQ. CDR3 sequence: CASSLVGLAGANEQFF. In DNA, the CDR3 is TGCGCCAGCAGCTTGGTCGGTCTAGCGGGGGCCAATGAGCAGTTCTTC.

Points on this clone: This sample includes further DNA sequences coding for the same CDR3. The rearrangement uses TRBV29-1 and TRBJ1-2, with TRBD1 as a possible D gene (5 bases). Germline CDR1 and CDR2: SQVTM and ANQGSEA. Trimming took 1 base from V and 2 from J, leaving 8 bases between them. The CDR3 contains 13 residues. This CDR3 is CSVEGGTNYGYTF. The CDR3 nucleotides read TGCAGCGTTGAAGGAGGGACCAACTATGGCTACACCTTC.

This chain uses TRBV19 with TRBJ1-1; D is unresolved. The CDR3 runs to 12 residues. Germline V gene lookup returns CDR1 LNHDA and CDR2 SQIVND (reference sequence). Deletions cut 8 bases from V and 5 bases from J, with 12 bases between. In DNA, the CDR3 is TGTGCCAGTGGCGTGGGTTGGACTGAAGCTTTCTTT. It encodes CASGVGWTEAFF.

V usage is TRBV27 and J usage is TRBJ1-2; 8 nucleotides match TRBD1. Germline V gene data show CDR1 as MNHEY and CDR2 as SMNVEV (reference sequence). V lost 3 bases and J lost 8; bases outside the gene matches: 8. There are 14 residues in the CDR3. The CDR3 coding sequence is TGTGCCAGCAGTTTCTCAGGGGGCTGGGAGGGCTACACCTTC. It specifies CASSFSGGWEGYTF.

The chain carries TRBV7-9 and TRBJ1-4; no firm D call. This CDR3 is built from 15 residues. V lost 5 bases and J 4 bases, leaving 14 bases between the germline ends. Per the germline V gene, CDR1 is SEHNR and CDR2 is FQNEAQ (reference sequence). The CDR3 DNA is TGTGCCAGCAGCCTATTCCATGAGATTAATGAAAAACTGTTTTTT. As protein: CASSLFHEINEKLFF.

V is TRBV27 and J is TRBJ1-1, with D unresolved. Trimming left V 8 bases short and J 3 bases short, with 13 bases between. This CDR3 comprises 13 residues. CDR1 is MNHEY and CDR2 is SMNVEV in the germline V gene (reference sequence). In nucleotides, the CDR3 is TGTGCCAGCTCTTTGGTGGGGTACACTGAAGCTTTCTTT. It encodes CASSLVGYTEAFF.

The V call is TRBV7-9, the J call TRBJ2-1; 7 bases agree with TRBD2. CDR1 SEHNR and CDR2 FQNEAQ come from the germline V gene (reference sequence). The V gene end was trimmed by 0 bases and the J gene end by 11 bases; junction bases not matched to a gene: 10. The CDR3 length is 15 residues. CDR3 sequence: CASSLAAGYGDKQFF. The CDR3 nucleotides are TGTGCCAGCAGCTTAGCAGCGGGGTATGGGGATAAGCAGTTCTTC.

V and J are TRBV4-1 and TRBJ2-1; the D gene could be TRBD1 or TRBD2 (5 bases each). Germline CDR1 and CDR2: MGHRA and YSYEKL. The ends were cut back, 0 bases at V and 10 bases at J, with 7 bases in the middle. CDR3 length equals 12 residues. The CDR3 spells CASSQEGTEQFF. CDR3 nucleotides: TGCGCCAGCAGCCAAGAGGGGACGGAGCAGTTCTTC.

The chain is built from TRBV13 and TRBJ2-7, with D hard to call. There are 14 residues in the CDR3. Trimming cost V 1 base and J 0 bases, with 7 bases left between them. The V gene's germline CDR1 is PRHDT and CDR2 FYEKMQ (reference sequence). The CDR3, as DNA: TGTGCCAGCAGCTTAGCTCGATCCTCCTACGAGCAGTACTTC. Translated: CASSLARSSYEQYF. Together with reference TRBV13 and TRBJ2-7, the CDR3 gives the full variable domain: AAGVIQSPRHLIKEKRETATLKCYPIPRHDTVYWYQQGPGQDPQFLISFYEKMQSDKGSIPDRFSAQQFSDYHSELNMSSLELGDSALYFCASSLARSSYEQYFGPGTRLTVT.

V and J are TRBV27 and TRBJ1-5; TRBD1 matches 7 bases. This CDR3 spans 14 amino acids. CDR1 is MNHEY, CDR2 SMNVEV, per germline (reference sequence). V trimming: 5 bases; J trimming: 3 bases; junction bases outside the gene matches: 4. CDR3 DNA: TGTGCCAGCAGTCTCGGGACAGACAATCAGCCCCAGCATTTT. Its translation is CASSLGTDNQPQHF.

The chain couples TRBV11-2 to TRBJ2-7, with 9 bases aligning to TRBD2. Germline V gene data show CDR1 as SGHAT and CDR2 as FQNNGV. The CDR3 has 17 residues. Germline trimming cut 5 bases from V and 7 bases from J; bases unmatched to any gene: 18. This CDR3 is CASSPTGVLAGVEEQYF. The CDR3 coding sequence is TGTGCCAGCAGCCCCACCGGGGTGTTAGCGGGAGTGGAAGAGCAGTACTTC.

This clone came up a few times. The chain couples TRBV6-5 to TRBJ2-2; D is ambiguous. V was shortened by 2 bases and J by 3 bases, with 4 bases between the two germline ends. Looked up from germline, CDR1 is MNHEY and CDR2 is SVGAGI. This CDR3 is 13 amino acids long. The CDR3 coding sequence is TGTGCCAGCAGTTACCTCGACACCGGGGAGCTGTTTTTT. Its protein is CASSYLDTGELFF.

This clone was recorded once. Different DNA sequences within this sample yield the same CDR3. The chain combines TRBV4-2 with TRBJ2-2, with D unresolved. Germline V gives CDR1 LGHNA, CDR2 YNFKEQ. Trimming took off 0 bases at V and 4 bases at J, with 9 bases between the two ends. The CDR3 is 15 residues long. The CDR3: CASSQDRSSTGELFF. The DNA of the CDR3 is TGTGCCAGCAGCCAAGACAGAAGTAGCACCGGGGAGCTGTTTTTT.